The clone carrying this TCR beta chain was found many times. Its antigen is still unknown. TCRdb re-called the multiplex PCR reads through MiXCR, storing one row per CDR3 protein. The table has some 110,000 distinct CDR3 sequences, around 30% seen once. This sample is part of a study of breast tumors, draining lymph nodes, adjacent tissues. Breast cancer patients provided tissue from their axillary draining lymph nodes. Regarding the study as a whole: Tumor T cell lymph node origin was a supported hypothesis, not proven. Tumor and nontumor repertoires were significantly more similar in luminal-like than in basal-like breast cancer. Compared with lymph nodes, tumors were less diverse; compared with nontumor tissue, more.

CDR3 size: 15 residues. The V and J ends lost 4 bases and 2 bases, in that order; junction bases with no gene match: 2. Germline V lookup: CDR1 SGDLS, CDR2 YYNGEE. Source material: axillary lymph node tissue. The V gene is TRBV9, the J gene TRBJ2-6; 8 positions agree with TRBD1. The clonotype comes from a female donor with breast cancer. Some clones in this sample may be carry-over from other donors' samples. The CDR3 sequence is CASSKDRAGANVLTF. CDR3 bases: TGTGCCAGCAGCAAGGACAGGGCTGGGGCCAACGTCCTGACTTTC.